This T cell receptor (beta chain) appears in the sequencing data of a study of cytomegalovirus exposure and HLA in healthy donors. The study, taken as a whole, reports: The investigators catalogued 160 or so TCR beta chains as cytomegalovirus-associated.

This cohort consisted of healthy bone marrow donors. Details on this clone: Its antigen is undetermined.

In the PCR, 60 Vbeta and 13 Jbeta primers were used. Using immunoSEQ multiplex PCR, the repertoire was profiled, and TCRdb retains in-frame clones only, with some absent. The sample holds about 69,000 clones, around 76% seen once. Germline V CDR1 and CDR2: SGHTS, YDEGEE. The CDR3 is 15 amino acids. Trimming at V came to 4 bases and at J to 6 bases, leaving 5 bases not matched to a gene. The rearrangement joins TRBV5-8 to TRBJ2-5; 14 bases line up with TRBD2. The source of this sequence is a man aged 18 to 29 in good health and CMV-seronegative. Sequencing used PBMCs. This chain's CDR3 is CASSQGTSGGQTQYF. In DNA form, the CDR3 reads TGTGCCAGCAGCCAAGGGACTAGCGGGGGCCAGACCCAGTACTTC. Full variable domain (outside the CDR3, taken from reference TRBV5-8 and TRBJ2-5): EAGVTQSPTHLIKTRGQQATLRCSPISGHTSVYWYQQALGLGLQFLLWYDEGEERNRGNFPPRFSGRQFPNYSSELNVNALELEDSALYLCASSQGTSGGQTQYFGPGTRLLVL.